This entry describes one TCR beta chain. The antigen is undetermined. TCRdb derives one entry per CDR3 protein from the 5' RACE reads, leaving out DNA. The specimen's table records 88,000 or so distinct CDR3 sequences. This CDR3 has 14 residues. Germline V lookup: CDR1 MNHEY, CDR2 SMNVEV (reference sequence). The total RNA came straight from whole blood, and T cells were not sorted beforehand. The data were obtained in a study of monozygotic twins with inflammatory bowel disease. Study findings and constraints: The analysis yielded no support for one strong signal or clonotype associated with IBD. Different subtypes (of T cells) could not be told apart from one another.

The sequenced sample consisted of blood. The chain is built from TRBV27 and TRBJ1-4; the D call of TRBD1 rests on TCRdb alone, since no DNA is present to check it. This clonotype was sampled from a human donor with ulcerative colitis or Crohn's disease, or a healthy co-twin of an affected twin (not recorded which). Here the CDR3 reads CASSSRGDNEKLFF.